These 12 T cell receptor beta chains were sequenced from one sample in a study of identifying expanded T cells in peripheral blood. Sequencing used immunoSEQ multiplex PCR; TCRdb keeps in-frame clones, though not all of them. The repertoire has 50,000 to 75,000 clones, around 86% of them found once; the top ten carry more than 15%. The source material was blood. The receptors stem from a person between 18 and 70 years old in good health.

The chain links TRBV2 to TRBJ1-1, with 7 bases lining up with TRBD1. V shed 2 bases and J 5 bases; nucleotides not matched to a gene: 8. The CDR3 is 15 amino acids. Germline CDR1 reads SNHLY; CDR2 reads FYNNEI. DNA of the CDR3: TGTGCCAGCAGTGAAAAGGGCAGGGGGATGACTGAAGCTTTCTTT. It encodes CASSEKGRGMTEAFF.

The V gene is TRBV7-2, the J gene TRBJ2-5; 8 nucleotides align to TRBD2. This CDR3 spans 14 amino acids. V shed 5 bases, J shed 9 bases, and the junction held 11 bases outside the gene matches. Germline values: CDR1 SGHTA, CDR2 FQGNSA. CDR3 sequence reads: CASSASPTGGSQYF. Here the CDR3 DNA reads TGTGCCAGCAGCGCCAGCCCGACGGGGGGGTCCCAGTACTTC.

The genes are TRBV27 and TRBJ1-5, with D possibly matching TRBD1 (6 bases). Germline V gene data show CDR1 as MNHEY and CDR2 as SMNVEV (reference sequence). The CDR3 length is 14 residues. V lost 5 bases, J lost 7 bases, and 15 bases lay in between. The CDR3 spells CASSTRTDRQPQHF. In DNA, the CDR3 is TGTGCCAGCAGTACCCGGACAGATCGGCAGCCCCAGCATTTT.

CDR3 in amino acids: CASRGQGGYGYTF. In nucleotides, the CDR3 is TGTGCCAGTAGGGGACAGGGTGGCTATGGCTACACCTTC. The chain is built from TRBV19 and TRBJ1-2, with 9 nucleotides matching TRBD1. V was clipped by 6 bases and J by 4 bases; unmatched bases: 3. CDR3 size: 13 residues. CDR1 and CDR2 (germline): LNHDA, SQIVND (reference sequence).

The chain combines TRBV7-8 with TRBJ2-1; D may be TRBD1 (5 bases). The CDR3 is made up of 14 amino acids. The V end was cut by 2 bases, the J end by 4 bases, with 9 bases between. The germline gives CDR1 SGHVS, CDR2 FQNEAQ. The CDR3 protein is CASSLLTAYNEQFF. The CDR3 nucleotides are TGTGCCAGCAGCTTATTGACAGCGTACAATGAGCAGTTCTTC.

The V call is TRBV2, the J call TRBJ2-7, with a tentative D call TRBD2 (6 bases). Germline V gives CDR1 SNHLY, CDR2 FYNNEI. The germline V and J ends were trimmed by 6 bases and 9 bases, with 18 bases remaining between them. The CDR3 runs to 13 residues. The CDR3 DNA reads TGTGCCAGCAGGCCGGGGGTAGCGGTGGCGCAGTACGTC. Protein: CASRPGVAVAQYV.

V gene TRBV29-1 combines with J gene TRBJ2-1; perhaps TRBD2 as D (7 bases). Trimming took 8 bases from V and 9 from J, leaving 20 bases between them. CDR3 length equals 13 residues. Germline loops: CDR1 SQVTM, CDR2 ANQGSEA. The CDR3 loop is CSFRRGADFEQFF. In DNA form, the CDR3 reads TGCAGCTTCCGACGGGGGGCCGATTTTGAGCAGTTCTTC.

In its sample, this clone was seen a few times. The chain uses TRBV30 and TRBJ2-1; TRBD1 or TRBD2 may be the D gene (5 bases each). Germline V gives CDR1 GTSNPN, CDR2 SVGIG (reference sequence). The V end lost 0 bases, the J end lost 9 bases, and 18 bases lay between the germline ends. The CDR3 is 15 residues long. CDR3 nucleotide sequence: TGTGCCTGGAGTGTACTTCGAGGGGTGGGCGGTGAGCAGTTCTTC. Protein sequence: CAWSVLRGVGGEQFF. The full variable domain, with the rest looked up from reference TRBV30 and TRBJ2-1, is SQTIHQWPATLVQPVGSPLSLECTVEGTSNPNLYWYRQAAGRGLQLLFYSVGIGQISSEVPQNLSASRPQDRQFILSSKKLLLSDSGFYLCAWSVLRGVGGEQFFGPGTRLTVL.

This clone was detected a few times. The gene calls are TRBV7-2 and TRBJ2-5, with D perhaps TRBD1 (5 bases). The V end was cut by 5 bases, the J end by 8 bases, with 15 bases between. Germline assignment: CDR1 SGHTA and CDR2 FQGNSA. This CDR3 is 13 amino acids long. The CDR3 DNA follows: TGTGCCAGCAGCCCGGTTACGCAGGGAACCCAGTACTTC. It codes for CASSPVTQGTQYF.

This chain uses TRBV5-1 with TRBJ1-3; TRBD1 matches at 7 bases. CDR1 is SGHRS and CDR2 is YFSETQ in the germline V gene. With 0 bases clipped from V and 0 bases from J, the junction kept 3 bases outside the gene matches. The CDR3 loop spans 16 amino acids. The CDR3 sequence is CASSLEDRPSGNTIYF. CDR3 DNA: TGCGCCAGCAGCTTGGAGGACAGGCCCTCTGGAAACACCATATATTTT.

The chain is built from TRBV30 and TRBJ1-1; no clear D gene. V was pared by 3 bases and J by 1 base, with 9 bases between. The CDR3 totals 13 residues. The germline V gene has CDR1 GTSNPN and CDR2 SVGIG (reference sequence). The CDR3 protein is CAWRVRGNTEAFF. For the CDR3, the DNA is TGTGCCTGGAGGGTACGGGGGAACACTGAAGCTTTCTTT.

The CDR3 loop is CASRDYRPGPNTEAFF. For the CDR3, the DNA is TGTGCCAGCAGGGATTACAGACCAGGACCTAACACTGAAGCTTTCTTT. This chain uses TRBV27 with TRBJ1-1, with unresolved D. The CDR3 sequence is 16 residues long. Trimming removed 6 bases at V and 2 bases at J, with 19 bases between. From germline, CDR1 is MNHEY and CDR2 SMNVEV (reference sequence).